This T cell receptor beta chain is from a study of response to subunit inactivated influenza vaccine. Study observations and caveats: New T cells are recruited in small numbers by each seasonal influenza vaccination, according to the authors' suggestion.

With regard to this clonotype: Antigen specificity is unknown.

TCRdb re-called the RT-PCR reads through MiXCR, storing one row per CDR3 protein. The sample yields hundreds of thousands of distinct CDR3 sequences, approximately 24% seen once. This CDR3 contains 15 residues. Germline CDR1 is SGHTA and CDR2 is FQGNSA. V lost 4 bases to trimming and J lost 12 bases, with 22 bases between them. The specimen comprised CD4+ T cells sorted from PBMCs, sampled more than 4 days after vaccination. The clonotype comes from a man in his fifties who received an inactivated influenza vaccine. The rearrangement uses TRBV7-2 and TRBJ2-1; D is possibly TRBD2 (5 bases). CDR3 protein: CASSSGLAFTMRQFF. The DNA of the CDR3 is TGTGCCAGCAGCTCCGGACTGGCCTTCACAATGAGGCAGTTCTTC.